A selection of T cell receptor beta chains follows, all from one sample in a study of shared clonotypes between healthy human individuals. Only in-frame clones appear in the TCRdb table, and some are missing; sequencing was by immunoSEQ multiplex PCR. Of approximately 2.5 million clones in the sample, 80% to 95% were seen once. Sample: naive CD4+ T cells from PBMCs. The receptors come from a man aged 18 to 29 in good health. Some clones in this sample may be carry-over from other donors' samples. The CDR3 runs from the conserved cysteine through the conserved F or W. The D gene is left open where the match is weak. Only some rows state a clone size, as once, few, many or a class for expanded clones.

V: TRBV28; J: TRBJ1-1; size: NA; D: NA; CDR3: CASSLITGNTEAFF; DNA: TGTGCCAGCAGTCTCATTACAGGGAACACTGAAGCTTTCTTT
V: TRBV27; J: TRBJ2-7; size: NA; D: NA; CDR3: CASSLKRPSYEQYF; DNA: TGTGCCAGCAGTTTAAAGCGGCCCTCCTACGAGCAGTACTTC
V: TRBV25-1; J: TRBJ2-2; size: NA; D: NA; CDR3: CASSPSAANTGELFF; DNA: TGTGCCAGCAGTCCTAGCGCAGCGAACACCGGGGAGCTGTTTTTT
V: TRBV7-8; J: TRBJ2-2; size: NA; D: NA; CDR3: CASSSRAGAQANTGELFF; DNA: TGTGCCAGCAGCTCCCGAGCCGGGGCCCAGGCGAACACCGGGGAGCTGTTTTTT
V: TRBV5-1; J: TRBJ2-3; size: NA; D: NA; CDR3: CASSSSGGTDTQYF; DNA: TGCGCCAGCAGCTCCAGTGGGGGCACAGATACGCAGTATTTT
V: TRBV16; J: TRBJ2-2; size: NA; D: NA; CDR3: CASSQSRQAVNTGELFF; DNA: TGTGCCAGCAGCCAAAGCCGACAGGCGGTGAACACCGGGGAGCTGTTTTTT
V: TRBV30; J: TRBJ1-5; size: NA; D: TRBD1; CDR3: CAWSVRGPGRTPHNQPQHF; DNA: TGTGCCTGGAGTGTAAGGGGGCCGGGGCGGACACCCCACAATCAGCCCCAGCATTTT
V: TRBV29-1; J: TRBJ2-3; size: NA; D: NA; CDR3: CSVVGQTSTDTQYF; DNA: TGCAGCGTTGTTGGTCAAACTAGCACAGATACGCAGTATTTT
V: TRBV5-4; J: TRBJ2-5; size: NA; D: NA; CDR3: CASSLGQEFGLAQYF; DNA: TGTGCCAGCAGCTTGGGGCAGGAGTTCGGGTTGGCCCAGTACTTC
V: TRBV5-1; J: TRBJ1-4; size: NA; D: NA; CDR3: CASSLSSTNEKLFF; DNA: TGCGCCAGCAGCTTGAGCTCAACTAATGAAAAACTGTTTTTT
V: TRBV5-4; J: TRBJ2-6; size: NA; D: NA; CDR3: CASSLGGPHSGANVLTF; DNA: TGTGCCAGCAGCTTAGGGGGTCCTCACTCTGGGGCCAACGTCCTGACTTTC
V: TRBV2; J: TRBJ2-7; size: NA; D: NA; CDR3: CASSEAAARRGAEQYF; DNA: TGTGCCAGCAGTGAAGCCGCGGCGCGACGAGGGGCCGAGCAGTACTTC
V: TRBV9; J: TRBJ1-1; size: NA; D: NA; CDR3: CASSVSGDWANTEAFF; DNA: TGTGCCAGCAGCGTATCGGGGGATTGGGCGAACACTGAAGCTTTCTTT
V: TRBV6-4; J: TRBJ2-7; size: NA; D: NA; CDR3: CASSDSGGGEYVYEQYF; DNA: TGTGCCAGCAGTGACTCGGGTGGGGGTGAATACGTCTACGAGCAGTACTTC
V: TRBV5-1; J: TRBJ2-5; size: NA; D: TRBD1; CDR3: CASSQTGEQETQYF; DNA: TGCGCCAGCAGCCAGACAGGGGAGCAAGAGACCCAGTACTTC
V: TRBV7-9; J: TRBJ2-7; size: NA; D: NA; CDR3: CASSPPPDGSSYEQYF; DNA: TGTGCCAGCAGCCCTCCACCCGACGGGAGCTCCTACGAGCAGTACTTC
V: TRBV6-5; J: TRBJ1-6; size: NA; D: NA; CDR3: CASSYLSYNSPLHF; DNA: TGTGCCAGCAGTTACCTTTCCTATAATTCACCCCTCCACTTT
V: TRBV5-1; J: TRBJ2-7; size: NA; D: TRBD2; CDR3: CASSLATSRWDEQYF; DNA: TGCGCCAGCAGCTTGGCGACTAGCAGGTGGGACGAGCAGTACTTC
V: TRBV5-4; J: TRBJ2-1; size: once; D: TRBD2; CDR3: CASSFFIGLAESYNEQFF; DNA: TGTGCCAGCAGCTTTTTTATCGGACTAGCGGAGTCCTACAATGAGCAGTTCTTC
V: TRBV28; J: TRBJ1-2; size: NA; D: TRBD1; CDR3: CASRPIPGQGHYGYTF; DNA: TGTGCCAGCAGACCTATCCCGGGACAGGGCCACTATGGCTACACCTTC
V: TRBV27; J: TRBJ2-1; size: NA; D: TRBD2; CDR3: CASRVQLAGAYNEQFF; DNA: TGTGCCAGCAGAGTCCAACTAGCGGGAGCTTACAATGAGCAGTTCTTC
V: TRBV19; J: TRBJ2-1; size: NA; D: TRBD2; CDR3: CASSIVIAGAGGDEQFF; DNA: TGTGCCAGTAGTATAGTCATAGCGGGAGCGGGTGGGGATGAGCAGTTCTTC
V: TRBV15; J: TRBJ1-1; size: NA; D: TRBD1; CDR3: CATSRGQGLIAEAFF; DNA: TGTGCCACCAGCAGGGGACAGGGCTTAATCGCTGAAGCTTTCTTT
V: TRBV10-3; J: TRBJ2-1; size: NA; D: NA; CDR3: CAISEAAKEQFF; DNA: TGTGCCATCAGTGAGGCAGCGAAGGAGCAGTTCTTC
V: TRBV29-1; J: TRBJ2-7; size: NA; D: NA; CDR3: CSVLRSARPVEQYF; DNA: TGCAGCGTTCTGAGGTCCGCCAGGCCCGTCGAGCAGTACTTC
V: TRBV27; J: TRBJ2-2; size: NA; D: NA; CDR3: CASSFFPLNTGELFF; DNA: TGTGCCAGCAGTTTCTTCCCCCTTAACACCGGGGAGCTGTTTTTT
V: TRBV28; J: TRBJ2-1; size: NA; D: TRBD1; CDR3: CASSFYRGQEQFF; DNA: TGTGCCAGCAGTTTTTACAGGGGGCAGGAGCAGTTCTTC
V: TRBV14; J: TRBJ2-7; size: NA; D: TRBD1; CDR3: CASSPIWKGARSYEQYF; DNA: TGTGCCAGCAGCCCTATTTGGAAGGGGGCACGCTCCTACGAGCAGTACTTC
V: TRBV10-3; J: TRBJ2-7; size: NA; D: TRBD2; CDR3: CATVPRTSGSPGAHEQYF; DNA: TGTGCCACCGTACCCAGGACTAGCGGTTCCCCCGGAGCCCACGAGCAGTACTTC
V: TRBV28; J: TRBJ2-7; size: NA; D: TRBD2; CDR3: CASSSRTSGRYEQYF; DNA: TGTGCCAGCAGCTCGCGGACTAGCGGTAGGTACGAGCAGTACTTC
V: TRBV5-1; J: TRBJ2-7; size: NA; D: TRBD1; CDR3: CASATGQGLNEQYF; DNA: TGCGCCAGCGCCACGGGACAGGGCCTAAACGAGCAGTACTTC
V: TRBV7-3; J: TRBJ2-1; size: once; D: NA; CDR3: CASSLTGTYNEQFF; DNA: TGTGCCAGCAGCTTAACAGGGACCTACAATGAGCAGTTCTTC
V: TRBV6-1; J: TRBJ2-1; size: NA; D: TRBD2; CDR3: CASSKAGIAYNEQFF; DNA: TGTGCCAGCAGTAAAGCGGGAATAGCCTACAATGAGCAGTTCTTC
V: TRBV28; J: TRBJ2-1; size: NA; D: NA; CDR3: CASSSNNEQFF; DNA: TGTGCCAGCAGTTCTAACAATGAGCAGTTCTTC
V: TRBV27; J: TRBJ1-4; size: NA; D: NA; CDR3: CASSLWATNEKLFF; DNA: TGTGCCAGCAGTTTATGGGCCACTAATGAAAAACTGTTTTTT
V: TRBV18; J: TRBJ1-5; size: NA; D: TRBD1; CDR3: CASSPPEGQVGNQPQHF; DNA: TGTGCCAGCTCACCACCGGAGGGACAGGTCGGCAATCAGCCCCAGCATTTT
V: TRBV2; J: TRBJ2-7; size: NA; D: NA; CDR3: CAGSREVIDEQYF; DNA: TGTGCCGGTTCCAGGGAGGTTATTGACGAGCAGTACTTC
V: TRBV6-1; J: TRBJ2-3; size: NA; D: NA; CDR3: CASRAGKVGTDTQYF; DNA: TGTGCCAGCCGGGCGGGGAAAGTGGGCACAGATACGCAGTATTTT
V: TRBV4-1; J: TRBJ1-5; size: NA; D: NA; CDR3: CASSQVGTADGQPQHF; DNA: TGCGCCAGCAGCCAAGTAGGGACCGCCGACGGGCAGCCCCAGCATTTT
V: TRBV11-3; J: TRBJ2-1; size: NA; D: NA; CDR3: CASSLDRSSYNEQFF; DNA: TGTGCCAGCAGCTTAGACAGGAGCTCCTACAATGAGCAGTTCTTC
V: TRBV5-4; J: TRBJ2-2; size: NA; D: NA; CDR3: CASSFPQRPGELFF; DNA: TGTGCCAGCAGCTTTCCCCAGAGACCCGGGGAGCTGTTTTTT
V: TRBV5-1; J: TRBJ1-1; size: NA; D: TRBD1; CDR3: CASSLAGTVEAFF; DNA: TGCGCCAGCAGCTTGGCCGGGACAGTAGAAGCTTTCTTT
V: TRBV7-2; J: TRBJ2-1; size: NA; D: NA; CDR3: CASSLMGEQFF; DNA: TGTGCCAGCAGCTTAATGGGTGAGCAGTTCTTC
V: TRBV7-2; J: TRBJ1-4; size: once; D: NA; CDR3: CASSSRAGEGDEKLFF; DNA: TGTGCCAGCAGCTCCAGGGCTGGGGAAGGGGATGAAAAACTGTTTTTT
V: TRBV6-6; J: TRBJ1-2; size: NA; D: NA; CDR3: CASSKEGYGYTF; DNA: TGTGCCAGCAGTAAAGAAGGCTATGGCTACACCTTC
V: TRBV5-1; J: TRBJ2-7; size: NA; D: TRBD2; CDR3: CASSLGTSGSVEQYF; DNA: TGCGCCAGCAGCTTGGGGACTAGCGGGAGTGTTGAGCAGTACTTC
V: TRBV18; J: TRBJ1-1; size: NA; D: TRBD1; CDR3: CASSTQGATEAFF; DNA: TGTGCCAGCTCAACACAGGGGGCCACTGAAGCTTTCTTT
V: TRBV6-1; J: TRBJ2-7; size: NA; D: NA; CDR3: CASSEGGLGSREQYF; DNA: TGTGCCAGCAGTGAAGGGGGGTTGGGCAGTAGGGAGCAGTACTTC
V: TRBV4-2; J: TRBJ1-1; size: few; D: NA; CDR3: CASSQDLEQGNTEAFF; DNA: TGTGCCAGCAGCCAAGATTTGGAACAGGGGAACACTGAAGCTTTCTTT
V: TRBV7-3; J: TRBJ2-3; size: NA; D: NA; CDR3: CASSPLEGTDTQYF; DNA: TGTGCCAGCAGCCCCTTGGAGGGGACAGATACGCAGTATTTT
V: TRBV11-2; J: TRBJ2-3; size: NA; D: TRBD2; CDR3: CASSLHPRGVPSTDTQYF; DNA: TGTGCCAGCAGCTTACACCCCCGGGGGGTCCCTAGCACAGATACGCAGTATTTT
V: TRBV12-5; J: TRBJ2-5; size: NA; D: TRBD1; CDR3: CASAQGALETQYF; DNA: TGTGCTAGTGCCCAGGGGGCGCTTGAGACCCAGTACTTC
V: TRBV11-2; J: TRBJ2-7; size: NA; D: TRBD1; CDR3: CASSFSGQGYEQYF; DNA: TGTGCCAGCAGCTTTTCGGGACAGGGATACGAGCAGTACTTC
V: TRBV27; J: TRBJ1-2; size: NA; D: NA; CDR3: CASSLRLDRGRGSYGYTF; DNA: TGTGCCAGCAGTTTAAGGTTAGATAGGGGGAGAGGGAGCTATGGCTACACCTTC
V: TRBV7-8; J: TRBJ1-5; size: NA; D: NA; CDR3: CASSAKDQPQHF; DNA: TGTGCCAGCAGCGCGAAGGATCAGCCCCAGCATTTT